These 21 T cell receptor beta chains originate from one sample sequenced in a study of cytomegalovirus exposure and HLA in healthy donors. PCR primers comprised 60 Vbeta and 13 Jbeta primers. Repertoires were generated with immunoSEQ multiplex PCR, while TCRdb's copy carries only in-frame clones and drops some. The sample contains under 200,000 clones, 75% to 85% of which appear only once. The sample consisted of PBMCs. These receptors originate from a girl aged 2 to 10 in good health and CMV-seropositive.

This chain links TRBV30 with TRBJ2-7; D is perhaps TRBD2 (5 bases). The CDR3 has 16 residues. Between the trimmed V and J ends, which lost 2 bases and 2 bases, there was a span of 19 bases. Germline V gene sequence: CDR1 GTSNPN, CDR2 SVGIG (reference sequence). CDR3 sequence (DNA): TGTGCCTGGAGTCCCCCGGGAAGTTTCTTGACCTACGAGCAGTACTTC. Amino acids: CAWSPPGSFLTYEQYF. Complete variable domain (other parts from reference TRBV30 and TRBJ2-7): SQTIHQWPATLVQPVGSPLSLECTVEGTSNPNLYWYRQAAGRGLQLLFYSVGIGQISSEVPQNLSASRPQDRQFILSSKKLLLSDSGFYLCAWSPPGSFLTYEQYFGPGTRLTVT.

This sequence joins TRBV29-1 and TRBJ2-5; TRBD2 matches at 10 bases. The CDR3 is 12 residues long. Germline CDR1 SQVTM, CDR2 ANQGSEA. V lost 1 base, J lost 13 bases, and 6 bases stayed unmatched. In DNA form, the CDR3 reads TGCAGCGTTGAAGTAGGACTAGCGGATCGGTACTTC. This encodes CSVEVGLADRYF.

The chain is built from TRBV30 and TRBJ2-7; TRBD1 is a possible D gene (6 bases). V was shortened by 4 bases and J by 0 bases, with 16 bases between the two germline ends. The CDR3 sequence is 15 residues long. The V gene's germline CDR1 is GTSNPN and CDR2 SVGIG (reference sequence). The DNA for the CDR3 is TGTGCCTGGACCCCGGACCAGGGGTCCTCCTACGAGCAGTACTTC. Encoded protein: CAWTPDQGSSYEQYF.

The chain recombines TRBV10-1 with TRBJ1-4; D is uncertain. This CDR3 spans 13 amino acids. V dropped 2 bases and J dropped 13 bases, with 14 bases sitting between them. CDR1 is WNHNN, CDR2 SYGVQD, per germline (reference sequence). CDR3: CASSEDNTSGLFF. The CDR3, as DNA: TGCGCCAGCAGTGAGGACAATACAAGCGGACTGTTTTTT.

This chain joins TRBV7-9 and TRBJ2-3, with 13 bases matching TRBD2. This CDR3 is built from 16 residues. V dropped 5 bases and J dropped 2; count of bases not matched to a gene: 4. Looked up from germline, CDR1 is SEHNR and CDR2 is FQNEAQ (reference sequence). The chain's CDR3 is CASSTGLAGITDTQYF. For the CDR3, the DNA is TGTGCCAGCAGCACGGGACTAGCGGGAATCACAGATACGCAGTATTTT.

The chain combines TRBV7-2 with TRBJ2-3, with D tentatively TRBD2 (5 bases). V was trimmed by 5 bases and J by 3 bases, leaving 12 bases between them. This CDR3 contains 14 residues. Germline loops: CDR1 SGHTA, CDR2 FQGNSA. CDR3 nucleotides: TGTGCCAGCAGCCCCGGGCCGGGGACAGATACGCAGTATTTT. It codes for CASSPGPGTDTQYF.

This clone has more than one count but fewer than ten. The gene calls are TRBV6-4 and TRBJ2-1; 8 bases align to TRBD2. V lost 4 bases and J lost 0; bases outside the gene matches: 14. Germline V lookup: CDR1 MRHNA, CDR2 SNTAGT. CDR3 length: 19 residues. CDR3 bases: TGTGCCAGCAGTGGCGGCGGGTTTAGCGGGGAAAGCTCCTACAATGAGCAGTTCTTC. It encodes CASSGGGFSGESSYNEQFF.

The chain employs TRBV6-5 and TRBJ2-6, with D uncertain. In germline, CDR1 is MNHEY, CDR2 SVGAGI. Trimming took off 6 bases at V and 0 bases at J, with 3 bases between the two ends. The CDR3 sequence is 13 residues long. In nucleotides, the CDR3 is TGTGCCAGCAGCGTCTCTGGGGCCAACGTCCTGACTTTC. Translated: CASSVSGANVLTF.

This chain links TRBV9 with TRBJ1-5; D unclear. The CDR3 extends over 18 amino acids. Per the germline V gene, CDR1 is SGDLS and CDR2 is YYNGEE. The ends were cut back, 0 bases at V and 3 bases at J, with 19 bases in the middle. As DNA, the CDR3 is TGTGCCAGCAGCGTAGCTACGTCCGTGTGGCGGTACAATCAGCCCCAGCATTTT. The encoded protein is CASSVATSVWRYNQPQHF.

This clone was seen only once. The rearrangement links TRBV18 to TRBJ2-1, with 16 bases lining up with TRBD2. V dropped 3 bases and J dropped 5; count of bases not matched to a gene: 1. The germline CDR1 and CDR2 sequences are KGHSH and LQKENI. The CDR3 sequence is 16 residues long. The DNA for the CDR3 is TGTGCCAGCTCACCGGGGACTAGCGGGGGGGACAATGAGCAGTTCTTC. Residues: CASSPGTSGGDNEQFF.

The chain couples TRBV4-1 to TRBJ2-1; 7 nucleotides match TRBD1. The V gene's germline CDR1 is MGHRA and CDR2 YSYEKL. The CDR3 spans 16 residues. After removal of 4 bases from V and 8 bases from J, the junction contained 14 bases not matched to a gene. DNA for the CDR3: TGCGCCAGCAGCCCTCTCCCCGGGACAGATCCATATGAGCAGTTCTTC. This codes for CASSPLPGTDPYEQFF.

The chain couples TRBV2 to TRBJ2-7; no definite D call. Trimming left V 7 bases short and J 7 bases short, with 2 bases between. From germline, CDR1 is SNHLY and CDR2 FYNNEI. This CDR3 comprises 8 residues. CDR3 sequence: CASTEQYF. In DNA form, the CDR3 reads TGTGCCAGCACAGAGCAGTACTTC.

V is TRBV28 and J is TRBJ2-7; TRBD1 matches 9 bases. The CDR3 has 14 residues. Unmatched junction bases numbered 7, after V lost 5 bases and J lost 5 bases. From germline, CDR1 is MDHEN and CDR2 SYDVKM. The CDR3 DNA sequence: TGTGCCAGCAGTCAGGACAGGGGTGGCAACGAGCAGTACTTC. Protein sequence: CASSQDRGGNEQYF.

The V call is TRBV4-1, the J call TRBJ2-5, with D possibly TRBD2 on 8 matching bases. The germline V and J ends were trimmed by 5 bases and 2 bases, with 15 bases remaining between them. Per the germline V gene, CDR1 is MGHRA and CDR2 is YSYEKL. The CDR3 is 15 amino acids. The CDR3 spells CASSSGGTAQETQYF. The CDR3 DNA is TGCGCCAGCAGCTCGGGAGGGACAGCACAAGAGACCCAGTACTTC.

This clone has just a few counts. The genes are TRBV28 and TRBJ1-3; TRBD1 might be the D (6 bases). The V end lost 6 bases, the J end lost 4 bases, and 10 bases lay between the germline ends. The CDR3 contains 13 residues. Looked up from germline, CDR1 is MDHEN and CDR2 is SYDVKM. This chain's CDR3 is CASRQGSGNTIYF. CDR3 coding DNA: TGTGCCAGCAGGCAGGGGTCCGGAAACACCATATATTTT. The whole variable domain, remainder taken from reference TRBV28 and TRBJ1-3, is DVKVTQSSRYLVKRTGEKVFLECVQDMDHENMFWYRQDPGLGLRLIYFSYDVKMKEKGDIPEGYSVSREKKERFSLILESASTNQTSMYLCASRQGSGNTIYFGEGSWLTVV.

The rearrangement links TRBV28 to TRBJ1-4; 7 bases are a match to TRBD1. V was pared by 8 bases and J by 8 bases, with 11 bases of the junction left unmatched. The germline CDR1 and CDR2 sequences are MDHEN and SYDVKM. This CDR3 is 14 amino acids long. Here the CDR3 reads CASLRGQDREKLFF. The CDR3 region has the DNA TGTGCCAGCCTTAGAGGACAGGATAGAGAAAAACTGTTTTTT.

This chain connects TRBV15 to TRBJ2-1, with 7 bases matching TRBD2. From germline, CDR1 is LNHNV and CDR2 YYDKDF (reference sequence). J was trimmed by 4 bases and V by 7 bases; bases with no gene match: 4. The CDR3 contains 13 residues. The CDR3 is CATTSSGYNEQFF. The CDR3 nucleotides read TGTGCCACCACGTCTAGCGGATACAATGAGCAGTTCTTC.

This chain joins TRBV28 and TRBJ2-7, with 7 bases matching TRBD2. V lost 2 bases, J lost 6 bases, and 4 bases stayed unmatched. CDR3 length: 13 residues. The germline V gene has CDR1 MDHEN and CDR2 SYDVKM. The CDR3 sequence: CASSLGREREQYF. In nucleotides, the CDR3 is TGTGCCAGCAGTTTAGGGCGGGAGCGCGAGCAGTACTTC. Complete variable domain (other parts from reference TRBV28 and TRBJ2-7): DVKVTQSSRYLVKRTGEKVFLECVQDMDHENMFWYRQDPGLGLRLIYFSYDVKMKEKGDIPEGYSVSREKKERFSLILESASTNQTSMYLCASSLGREREQYFGPGTRLTVT.

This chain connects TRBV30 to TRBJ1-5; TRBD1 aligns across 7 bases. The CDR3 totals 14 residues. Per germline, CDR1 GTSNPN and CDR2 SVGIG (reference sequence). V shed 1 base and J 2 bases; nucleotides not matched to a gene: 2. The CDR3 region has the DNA TGTGCCTGGAGTGATGACAGGGGCAATCAGCCCCAGCATTTT. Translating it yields CAWSDDRGNQPQHF.

The CDR3, as DNA: TGTGCCAGCAGTGAAAGGTCGCACAGTGAGCAGTTCTTC. Translated: CASSERSHSEQFF. The chain has TRBV6-1 and TRBJ2-1; D gene uncertain. CDR1 is MNHNS and CDR2 is SASEGT in the germline V gene. CDR3 length: 13 residues. V gave up 2 bases and J gave up 9 bases, with 11 bases separating them.

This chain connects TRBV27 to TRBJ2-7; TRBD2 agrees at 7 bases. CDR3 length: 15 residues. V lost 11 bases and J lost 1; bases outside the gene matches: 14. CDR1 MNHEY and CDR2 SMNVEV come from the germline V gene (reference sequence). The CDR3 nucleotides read TGTGCCGTCAAGATGGCTAGCGGTTCTTCCTACGAGCAGTACTTC. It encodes CAVKMASGSSYEQYF.